A single sample is the source of the 12 T cell receptor beta chains below, sequenced in a study of monozygotic twins with inflammatory bowel disease. TCRdb reprocessed the 5' RACE reads, keeping one entry per CDR3 protein, no DNA. This table holds nearly 450,000 distinct CDR3 sequences. The sample taken for sequencing was blood. The receptor set was obtained from a human donor with ulcerative colitis or Crohn's disease, or a healthy co-twin of an affected twin (not recorded which).

This sequence joins TRBV7-2 and TRBJ2-5; TCRdb outputs TRBD1, but without DNA this stays unchecked. Germline V CDR1 and CDR2: SGHTA, FQGNSA. The CDR3 is 11 residues long. The CDR3 loop is CASSLGAPSNF.

This chain links TRBV20-1 with TRBJ2-7. Germline loops: CDR1 DFQATT, CDR2 SNEGSKA (reference sequence). There are 14 residues in the CDR3. The CDR3 protein is CSARDPRSSYEQYF.

J is TRBJ2-3 and V is TRBV7-2; absent DNA, TCRdb's TRBD1 call cannot be checked. CDR1 and CDR2 from the germline V gene are SGHTA and FQGNSA. The CDR3 has 15 residues. This chain's CDR3 is CASSFSGGEWDTQYF.

The chain uses TRBV4-2 and TRBJ1-4; TCRdb outputs TRBD1, but without DNA this stays unchecked. CDR1 is LGHNA, CDR2 YNFKEQ, per germline. This CDR3 has 15 residues. CDR3 loop: CASSLSPGVNEKLFF.

This chain uses TRBV5-1 with TRBJ1-6; checking the TCRdb D call of TRBD1 is not possible without DNA. Germline CDR1 is SGHRS and CDR2 is YFSETQ. CDR3 length: 14 amino acids. CDR3: CASSPTVHNSPLHF.

The chain employs TRBV5-1 and TRBJ2-5; TCRdb names TRBD2, which stays unverified in the absence of DNA. This CDR3 is 17 amino acids long. The germline gives CDR1 SGHRS, CDR2 YFSETQ. The CDR3: CASSSYSSGASQETQYF.

The V and J genes are TRBV20-1 and TRBJ2-5; without DNA, the TCRdb call of TRBD2 cannot be checked. The CDR3 has 14 amino acids. Germline values: CDR1 DFQATT, CDR2 SNEGSKA (reference sequence). The CDR3 is CSASQRGKSETQYF.

The genes are TRBV5-1 and TRBJ2-1; with no DNA, the TCRdb D assignment of TRBD2 cannot be verified. Germline V lookup: CDR1 SGHRS, CDR2 YFSETQ. The CDR3 has 14 residues. CDR3 amino acids: CASSPGLESYEQFF.

V usage is TRBV10-3 and J usage is TRBJ2-1; TCRdb selects TRBD2, and the lack of DNA leaves this call unchecked. CDR3 length: 15 amino acids. Germline assignment: CDR1 ENHRY and CDR2 SYGVKD. The CDR3 loop is CAITPGLAGGDEQFF.

The chain links TRBV7-2 to TRBJ1-3; TCRdb calls TRBD1, which cannot be checked without DNA. This CDR3 spans 14 amino acids. Germline CDR1 is SGHTA and CDR2 is FQGNSA. The CDR3 loop reads CASSSTGAGNTIYF.

The V gene is TRBV4-3, the J gene TRBJ2-3; absent DNA, TCRdb's TRBD1 call cannot be checked. Germline lookup yields CDR1 LGHNA and CDR2 YSLEER. This CDR3 is 12 amino acids long. The CDR3 spells CASSQAGNTQYF.

This rearrangement joins TRBV10-3 to TRBJ1-5. This CDR3 region has 14 residues. Germline V gene sequence: CDR1 ENHRY, CDR2 SYGVKD. CDR3 sequence reads: CAISEKQFGQPEHF.